The clone carrying this T cell receptor (beta chain) came up once. Original processing notes: Estimation of nucleated cell counts relied on the amplification of reference gene primers. Method: immunoSEQ multiplex PCR; TCRdb's copy keeps in-frame clones and lacks some. That table supplies the V and J calls and clone size; D and trimming were determined from the DNA. In the table there are 250,000 to 350,000 clones, around 90% of which are singletons. This CDR3 comprises 14 residues. Germline V lookup: CDR1 MNHEY, CDR2 SVGAGI. The ends lost 10 bases at V and 5 bases at J; junction bases unmatched: 10. The record originates from a study of blood T cell repertoires in COVID-19. Study-level information: COVID-19 samples from acute and convalescent phases originated in the United States, Italy and Spain. Nucleic acid was either cDNA or gDNA, and it came from T cells, B-cell-depleted T cells, or PBMCs.

This TCR derives from a woman between 45 and 65 years old who had recovered from COVID-19. Sequences were obtained from peripheral blood. The chain links TRBV6-5 to TRBJ2-1; TRBD1 matches at 8 bases. CDR3 nucleotides: TGTGCCACCGCCTCTTGGACAGGGAACAATGAGCAGTTCTTC. It specifies CATASWTGNNEQFF.